The 31 T cell receptor beta chains given below trace back to one sample, sequenced in a study of response to subunit inactivated influenza vaccine. TCRdb re-analysed the RT-PCR reads in MiXCR, keeping a single row per CDR3 protein. This sample has 500,000 to 550,000 distinct CDR3 sequences, with less than 10% found just once. Sequenced here: PBMCs from blood, sampled roughly 24 months after vaccination. The receptors here all came from a man in his fifties or sixties who received an inactivated influenza vaccine.

This clonotype was seen a handful of times. V is TRBV10-3 and J is TRBJ2-1; D may be TRBD1 or TRBD2 (6 bases each). Germline lookup yields CDR1 ENHRY and CDR2 SYGVKD. Trimming left V 6 bases short and J 5 bases short, with 20 bases between. The CDR3 loop spans 16 amino acids. The CDR3 DNA reads TGTGCCATCAGGGCCCGGGGCGGGACACCCCACAATGAGCAGTTCTTC. Translating it yields CAIRARGGTPHNEQFF.

In its sample, this clonotype was seen a few times. The V gene is TRBV4-2, the J gene TRBJ2-2; 8 bases are shared with TRBD2. This CDR3 has 16 residues. V shed 0 bases and J 4 bases; nucleotides not matched to a gene: 4. The germline V gene encodes CDR1 LGHNA and CDR2 YNFKEQ. CDR3 bases: TGTGCCAGCAGCCAAGAGGTCGGGAGGGTCACCGGGGAGCTGTTTTTT. Translation gives CASSQEVGRVTGELFF.

There are many counts of this clonotype. This chain uses TRBV5-5 with TRBJ2-3; the D gene is possibly TRBD2 (5 bases). Trimming shortened V by 0 bases and J by 5 bases, and 16 bases separated the two germline ends. The CDR3 extends over 16 amino acids. CDR1 and CDR2 from the germline V gene are SGHKS and YYEKEE (reference sequence). The CDR3 is CASSLGMDFQIDTQYF. The DNA for the CDR3 is TGTGCCAGCAGCTTGGGGATGGACTTTCAGATAGATACGCAGTATTTT.

The table lists this clonotype with a few counts. The CDR3 sequence: CASSPEGLVNEKLFF. The DNA of the CDR3 is TGTGCCAGCAGTCCCGAGGGGCTCGTTAATGAAAAACTGTTTTTT. V is TRBV6-1 and J is TRBJ1-4; D may be TRBD1 (5 bases). The V end lost 5 bases, the J end lost 4 bases, and 14 bases lay between the germline ends. CDR3 size: 15 residues. CDR1 is MNHNS and CDR2 is SASEGT in the germline V gene.

The chain recombines TRBV30 with TRBJ2-7, with D unclear. Trimming removed 0 bases at V and 5 bases at J, with 11 bases between. This CDR3 region has 13 residues. The germline gives CDR1 GTSNPN, CDR2 SVGIG (reference sequence). The CDR3 bases are TGTGCCTGGAGTGTCAGGCAGGACCACGAGCAGTACTTC. It codes for CAWSVRQDHEQYF.

This clonotype appeared many times. This chain joins TRBV11-3 and TRBJ2-3; 13 bases fit TRBD2. The CDR3 length is 18 residues. Germline assignment: CDR1 SGHNT and CDR2 YENEEA. J gave up 0 bases and V 5 bases, and 8 bases lay outside the gene matches. The CDR3 DNA is TGTGCCAGCAGCCGGACTAGCGGGGGTTACCTTAGCACAGATACGCAGTATTTT. It encodes CASSRTSGGYLSTDTQYF.

This clonotype was observed a handful of times. The chain joins TRBV7-6 to TRBJ2-7, with D tentatively TRBD2 (5 bases). V shed 1 base and J shed 3 bases, with 10 bases lying between them. Germline CDR1 and CDR2: SGHVS and FNYEAQ. This CDR3 is built from 14 residues. CDR3 amino acids: CASSLGAGLYEQYF. In nucleotides, the CDR3 is TGTGCCAGCAGCTTAGGCGCAGGACTCTACGAGCAGTACTTC.

This clonotype came up many times. V and J are TRBV27 and TRBJ2-1; 8 bases map to TRBD2. Trimming removed 7 bases from V and 4 bases from J; junction bases left unmatched: 6. The germline V gene has CDR1 MNHEY and CDR2 SMNVEV (reference sequence). The CDR3 is 14 amino acids. In nucleotides, the CDR3 is TGTGCCAGCAACTCGGGAGGGGCTTACAATGAGCAGTTCTTC. Translation: CASNSGGAYNEQFF.

At least ten counts were recorded for this clonotype. The chain carries TRBV4-2 and TRBJ2-7, with 9 bases lining up with TRBD2. Germline V gene data show CDR1 as LGHNA and CDR2 as YNFKEQ. Trimming at V came to 4 bases and at J to 2 bases, leaving 6 bases not matched to a gene. There are 15 residues in the CDR3. For the CDR3, the DNA is TGTGCCAGCAGCCCCATAGCGGGGGCCGCCTACGAGCAGTACTTC. It is translated as CASSPIAGAAYEQYF.

CDR3 in amino acids: CASSTRANEKLFF. The DNA for the CDR3 is TGTGCCAGCAGCACCCGAGCTAATGAAAAACTGTTTTTT. The chain combines TRBV7-2 with TRBJ1-4, with D unresolved. V dropped 5 bases and J dropped 3 bases, with 7 bases sitting between them. CDR3 length equals 13 residues. Looked up from germline, CDR1 is SGHTA and CDR2 is FQGNSA. The entire variable domain, with the rest obtained from reference TRBV7-2 and TRBJ1-4, is as follows: GAGVSQSPSNKVTEKGKDVELRCDPISGHTALYWYRQSLGQGLEFLIYFQGNSAPDKSGLPSDRFSAERTGGSVSTLTIQRTQQEDSAVYLCASSTRANEKLFFGSGTQLSVL.

This clonotype was recorded a few times. The chain carries TRBV20-1 and TRBJ2-1; TRBD2 matches at 14 bases. The CDR3 is made up of 14 amino acids. The V gene's germline CDR1 is DFQATT and CDR2 SNEGSKA (reference sequence). Trimming took 6 bases from V and 7 from J; bases not matched to a gene: 5. As DNA, the CDR3 is TGCAGTGCCCAGGGACTAGCGGGGGCGAATGAGCAGTTCTTC. Protein: CSAQGLAGANEQFF.

This clonotype came up a few times. The chain uses TRBV6-5 and TRBJ2-3; TRBD2 aligns across 10 bases. This CDR3 spans 15 amino acids. V trimming: 4 bases; J trimming: 2 bases; junction bases outside the gene matches: 3. CDR1 is MNHEY and CDR2 is SVGAGI in the germline V gene. CDR3 sequence reads: CASSLAGGFTDTQYF. The DNA for the CDR3 is TGTGCCAGCAGTTTAGCGGGAGGTTTCACAGATACGCAGTATTTT.

J is TRBJ2-5 and V is TRBV20-1; 12 nucleotides match TRBD2. The germline CDR1 and CDR2 sequences are DFQATT and SNEGSKA (reference sequence). Germline trimming cut 6 bases from V and 5 bases from J; bases unmatched to any gene: 19. The CDR3 has 18 residues. The CDR3 nucleotides are TGCAGTGCACCTGATCCGGGACTAGCGGGCCCTCGAAGGGAGACCCAGTACTTC. Its protein product is CSAPDPGLAGPRRETQYF.

This clonotype was seen only a few times. DNA of the CDR3: TGTGCCAGCAGCTTGACTAGCGGGAGGACGGGAGATACGCAGTATTTT. Translation gives CASSLTSGRTGDTQYF. The V gene is TRBV7-3, the J gene TRBJ2-3, with 13 bases aligning to TRBD2. V was pared by 3 bases and J by 5 bases, with 5 bases of the junction left unmatched. This CDR3 spans 16 amino acids. CDR1 is SGHTA and CDR2 is FQGTGA in the germline V gene.

The genes are TRBV4-2 and TRBJ1-5; D gene unclear. V was pared by 4 bases and J by 5 bases, with 15 bases between. Germline CDR1 and CDR2: LGHNA and YNFKEQ. The CDR3 runs to 15 residues. The CDR3 loop reads CASSPHSILDQPQHF. CDR3 DNA sequence: TGTGCCAGCAGCCCCCACTCCATCCTCGATCAGCCCCAGCATTTT.

This clonotype has at least ten counts. The CDR3 DNA sequence: TGCGCCAGCAGCCAAGATATATTGCTAGCGGGGGGGCCGGGTTACAATGAGCAGTTCTTC. Translated: CASSQDILLAGGPGYNEQFF. This chain joins TRBV4-3 and TRBJ2-1; 12 bases are a match to TRBD2. J lost 4 bases, V lost 0 bases, and 13 bases had no gene match. CDR3 length: 20 residues. Germline V gene sequence: CDR1 LGHNA, CDR2 YSLEER.

This clonotype has only a few counts. This sequence joins TRBV4-2 and TRBJ1-2, with D maybe TRBD1 (6 bases). V dropped 0 bases and J dropped 8 bases, with 13 bases sitting between them. The CDR3 is made up of 14 amino acids. Germline V lookup: CDR1 LGHNA, CDR2 YNFKEQ. The CDR3 sequence is CASSQEQGGRGYTF. In nucleotides, the CDR3 is TGTGCCAGCAGCCAAGAACAGGGAGGTAGGGGCTACACCTTC.

This chain joins TRBV7-2 and TRBJ2-3; D remains unclear. This CDR3 is built from 12 residues. V gave up 5 bases and J gave up 9 bases, with 12 bases separating them. Germline loops: CDR1 SGHTA, CDR2 FQGNSA. The CDR3 DNA reads TGTGCCAGCAGCCCCTTATTGGGAACGCAGTATTTT. Protein: CASSPLLGTQYF.

This clonotype was counted a few times. V usage is TRBV7-9 and J usage is TRBJ1-2, with no clear D. CDR3 length: 15 residues. Trimming removed 4 bases at V and 1 base at J, with 13 bases between. The V gene's germline CDR1 is SEHNR and CDR2 FQNEAQ (reference sequence). The CDR3 spells CASSSDYVLNYGYTF. The CDR3 nucleotides read TGTGCCAGCAGCTCCGACTACGTTCTTAACTATGGCTACACCTTC.

This clonotype was picked up a small number of times. The chain couples TRBV11-2 to TRBJ2-7; the D gene is possibly TRBD2 (6 bases). The CDR3 has 15 amino acids. In germline, CDR1 is SGHAT, CDR2 FQNNGV. Trimming took 4 bases from V and 0 from J, leaving 13 bases between them. CDR3 amino acids: CASSYRGYSSYEQYF. The CDR3 nucleotides read TGTGCCAGCAGCTATCGGGGGTATTCCTCCTACGAGCAGTACTTC. Variable domain in full (rest from reference TRBV11-2 and TRBJ2-7): EAGVAQSPRYKIIEKRQSVAFWCNPISGHATLYWYQQILGQGPKLLIQFQNNGVVDDSQLPKDRFSAERLKGVDSTLKIQPAKLEDSAVYLCASSYRGYSSYEQYFGPGTRLTVT.

This clonotype came up a few times. The V and J genes are TRBV6-5 and TRBJ2-1; TRBD1 aligns across 9 bases. CDR3 size: 15 residues. Trimming took 2 bases from V and 3 from J; bases not matched to a gene: 2. Germline CDR1 reads MNHEY; CDR2 reads SVGAGI. In nucleotides, the CDR3 is TGTGCCAGCAGTTACACGGGACAGGGCTACAATGAGCAGTTCTTC. Residues: CASSYTGQGYNEQFF.

J is TRBJ2-3 and V is TRBV28; TRBD2 matches 8 bases. J was trimmed by 5 bases and V by 5 bases; bases with no gene match: 9. This CDR3 comprises 15 residues. Per germline, CDR1 MDHEN and CDR2 SYDVKM. This CDR3 is CASSPRGGAGDTQYF. The CDR3 DNA reads as TGTGCCAGCAGTCCCCGGGGGGGGGCTGGAGATACGCAGTATTTT.

This clonotype showed up just a few times. The rearrangement uses TRBV15 and TRBJ2-1, with 9 bases fitting TRBD2. Per germline, CDR1 LNHNV and CDR2 YYDKDF (reference sequence). This CDR3 contains 16 residues. V lost 6 bases to trimming and J lost 1 base; unmatched junction nucleotides: 7. This chain's CDR3 is CATRPSAGGSYNEQFF. DNA of the CDR3: TGTGCCACCAGACCCTCGGCGGGAGGGTCCTACAATGAGCAGTTCTTC. Based on the CDR3 plus reference TRBV15 and TRBJ2-1, the full variable domain is DAMVIQNPRYQVTQFGKPVTLSCSQTLNHNVMYWYQQKSSQAPKLLFHYYDKDFNNEADTPDNFQSRRPNTSFCFLDIRSPGLGDTAMYLCATRPSAGGSYNEQFFGPGTRLTVL.

This clonotype was observed a few times. The chain recombines TRBV18 with TRBJ1-4, with D tentatively TRBD1 (6 bases). CDR3 length: 14 amino acids. Trimming removed 3 bases from V and 6 bases from J, with 11 bases in between. The germline V gene encodes CDR1 KGHSH and CDR2 LQKENI. The CDR3 DNA reads as TGTGCCAGCTCACCCTTGGGACAAGATGAAAAACTGTTTTTT. Encoded protein: CASSPLGQDEKLFF.

The genes are TRBV2 and TRBJ2-7; TRBD1 aligns across 9 bases. With 3 bases clipped from V and 2 bases from J, the junction kept 5 bases outside the gene matches. There are 15 residues in the CDR3. The germline CDR1 and CDR2 sequences are SNHLY and FYNNEI. The DNA of the CDR3 is TGTGCCAGCAGTGAGGACAGGGGCCCCACCTACGAGCAGTACTTC. The encoded protein is CASSEDRGPTYEQYF.

The chain couples TRBV4-2 to TRBJ1-2; D possibly corresponds to TRBD1 (6 bases). Between the trimmed V and J ends, which lost 3 bases and 3 bases, there was a span of 11 bases. Germline CDR1 is LGHNA and CDR2 is YNFKEQ. The CDR3 is 14 amino acids. The CDR3 spells CASSQTGTYYGYTF. The CDR3 nucleotides read TGTGCCAGCAGCCAGACCGGGACATACTATGGCTACACCTTC.

This clonotype was found a few times. It is unclear where the CDR3 begins or ends on the DNA, so no DNA is shown, and the CDR3 is as TCRdb lists it. V gene TRBV29-1 combines with J gene TRBJ2-4; the table assigns TRBD1, which was not confirmed against the DNA. CDR1 is SQVTM, CDR2 ANQGSEA, per germline. The CDR3 extends over 11 residues, inclusive of both ends. This chain's CDR3 is CSVAQGALYFF.

The sample holds many counts of this clonotype. The chain combines TRBV5-1 with TRBJ2-2; D is perhaps TRBD2 (5 bases). This CDR3 comprises 15 residues. V shed 2 bases and J shed 3 bases, with 11 bases lying between them. From germline, CDR1 is SGHRS and CDR2 YFSETQ. The DNA of the CDR3 is TGCGCCAGCAGCTTCCGGCAGGACTACACCGGGGAGCTGTTTTTT. Its translation is CASSFRQDYTGELFF.

This clonotype appeared a few times. The chain carries TRBV11-1 and TRBJ1-6; D gene unclear. The CDR3 extends over 13 amino acids. V was shortened by 5 bases and J by 15 bases, with 17 bases between the two germline ends. The germline V gene encodes CDR1 SGHAT and CDR2 FQDESV (reference sequence). The CDR3 loop reads CASSPQGPSVLHF. The CDR3 nucleotides are TGTGCCAGCAGCCCCCAAGGACCCTCCGTCCTCCACTTT.

The chain employs TRBV20-1 and TRBJ2-7, with 7 bases identical to TRBD1. The CDR3 has 12 residues. V lost 8 bases and J lost 0; bases outside the gene matches: 4. CDR1 and CDR2 from the germline V gene are DFQATT and SNEGSKA (reference sequence). Written as DNA, the CDR3 is TGCAGTATTGGACAGGACTCCTACGAGCAGTACTTC. Translation gives CSIGQDSYEQYF.

This clonotype was seen many times. The chain has TRBV14 and TRBJ2-7; 10 positions match TRBD1. This CDR3 contains 15 residues. Per germline, CDR1 SGHDN and CDR2 FVKESK. Losses at the gene ends were 3 bases for V and 2 bases for J; bases not matched to a gene: 4. CDR3 amino acids: CASSHGQGGTYEQYF. In DNA form, the CDR3 reads TGTGCCAGCAGCCACGGACAGGGGGGTACCTACGAGCAGTACTTC.